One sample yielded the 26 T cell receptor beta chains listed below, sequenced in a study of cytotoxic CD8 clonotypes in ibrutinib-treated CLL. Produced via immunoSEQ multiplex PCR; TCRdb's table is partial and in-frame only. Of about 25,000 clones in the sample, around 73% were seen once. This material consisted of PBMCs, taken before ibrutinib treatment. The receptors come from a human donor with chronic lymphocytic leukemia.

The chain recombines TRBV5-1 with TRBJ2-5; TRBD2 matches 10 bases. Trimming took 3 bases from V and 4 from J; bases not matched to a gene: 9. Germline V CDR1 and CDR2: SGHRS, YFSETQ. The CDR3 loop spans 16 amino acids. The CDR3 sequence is CASSYGIAGGRETQYF. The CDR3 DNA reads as TGCGCCAGCAGCTATGGGATAGCGGGAGGACGAGAGACCCAGTACTTC.

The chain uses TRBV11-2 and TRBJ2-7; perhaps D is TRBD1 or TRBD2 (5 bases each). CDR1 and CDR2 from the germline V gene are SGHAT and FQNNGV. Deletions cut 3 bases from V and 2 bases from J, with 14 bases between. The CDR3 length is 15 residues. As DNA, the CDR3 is TGTGCCAGCAGCTTTGGGGACGGGGCCACCTACGAGCAGTACTTC. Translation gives CASSFGDGATYEQYF. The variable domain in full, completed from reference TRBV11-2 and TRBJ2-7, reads EAGVAQSPRYKIIEKRQSVAFWCNPISGHATLYWYQQILGQGPKLLIQFQNNGVVDDSQLPKDRFSAERLKGVDSTLKIQPAKLEDSAVYLCASSFGDGATYEQYFGPGTRLTVT.

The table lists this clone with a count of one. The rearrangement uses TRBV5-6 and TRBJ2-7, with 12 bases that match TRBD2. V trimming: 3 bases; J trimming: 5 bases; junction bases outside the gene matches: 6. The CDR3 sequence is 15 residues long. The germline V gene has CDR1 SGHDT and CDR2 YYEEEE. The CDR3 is CASSSWTSGINEQYF. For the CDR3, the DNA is TGTGCCAGCAGCTCATGGACTAGCGGGATCAACGAGCAGTACTTC.

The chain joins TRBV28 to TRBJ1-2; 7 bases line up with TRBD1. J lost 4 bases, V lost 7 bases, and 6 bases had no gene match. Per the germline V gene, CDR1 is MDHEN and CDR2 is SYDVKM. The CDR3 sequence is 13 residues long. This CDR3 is CASISGQVYGYTF. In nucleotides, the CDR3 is TGTGCCAGCATCTCAGGACAGGTCTATGGCTACACCTTC.

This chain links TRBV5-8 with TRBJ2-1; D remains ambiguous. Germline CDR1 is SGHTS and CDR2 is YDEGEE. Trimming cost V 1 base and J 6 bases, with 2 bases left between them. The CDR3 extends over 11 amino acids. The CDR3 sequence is CASSLRNEQFF. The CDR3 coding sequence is TGTGCCAGCAGCTTGCGCAATGAGCAGTTCTTC.

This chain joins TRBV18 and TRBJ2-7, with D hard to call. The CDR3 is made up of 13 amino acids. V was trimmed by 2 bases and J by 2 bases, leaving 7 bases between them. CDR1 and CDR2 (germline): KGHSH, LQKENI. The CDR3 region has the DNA TGTGCCAGCTCACCAAACTCCCCCTACGAGCAGTACTTC. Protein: CASSPNSPYEQYF.

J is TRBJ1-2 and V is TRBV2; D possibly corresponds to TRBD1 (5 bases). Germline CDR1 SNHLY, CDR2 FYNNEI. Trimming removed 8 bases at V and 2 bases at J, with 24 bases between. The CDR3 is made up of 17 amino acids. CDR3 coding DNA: TGTGCCAGCGGAGACTTGGGGCTGGGGACGGAGAACTATGGCTACACCTTC. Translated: CASGDLGLGTENYGYTF. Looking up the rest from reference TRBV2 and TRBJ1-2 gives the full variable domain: EPEVTQTPSHQVTQMGQEVILRCVPISNHLYFYWYRQILGQKVEFLVSFYNNEISEKSEIFDDQFSVERPDGSNFTLKIRSTKLEDSAMYFCASGDLGLGTENYGYTFGSGTRLTVV.

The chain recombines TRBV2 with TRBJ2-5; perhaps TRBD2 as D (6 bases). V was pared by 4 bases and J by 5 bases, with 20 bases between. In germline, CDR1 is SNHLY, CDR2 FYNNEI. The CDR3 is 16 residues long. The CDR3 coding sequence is TGTGCCAGCAGTGTGAGCGGGCGCATCTACACCGAGACCCAGTACTTC. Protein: CASSVSGRIYTETQYF. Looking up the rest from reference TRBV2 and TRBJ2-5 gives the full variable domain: EPEVTQTPSHQVTQMGQEVILRCVPISNHLYFYWYRQILGQKVEFLVSFYNNEISEKSEIFDDQFSVERPDGSNFTLKIRSTKLEDSAMYFCASSVSGRIYTETQYFGPGTRLLVL.

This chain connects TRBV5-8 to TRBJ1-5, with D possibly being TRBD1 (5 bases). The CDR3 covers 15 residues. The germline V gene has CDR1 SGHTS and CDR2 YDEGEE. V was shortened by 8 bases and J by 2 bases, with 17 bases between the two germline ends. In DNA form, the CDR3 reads TGTGCCAGTACAGTACAGGCGCTAGGCAATCAGCCCCAGCATTTT. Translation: CASTVQALGNQPQHF.

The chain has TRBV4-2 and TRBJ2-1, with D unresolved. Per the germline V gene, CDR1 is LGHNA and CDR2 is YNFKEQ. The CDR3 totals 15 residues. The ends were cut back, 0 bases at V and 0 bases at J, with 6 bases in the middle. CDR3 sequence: CASSQDWSSYNEQFF. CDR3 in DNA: TGTGCCAGCAGCCAAGATTGGAGCTCCTACAATGAGCAGTTCTTC.

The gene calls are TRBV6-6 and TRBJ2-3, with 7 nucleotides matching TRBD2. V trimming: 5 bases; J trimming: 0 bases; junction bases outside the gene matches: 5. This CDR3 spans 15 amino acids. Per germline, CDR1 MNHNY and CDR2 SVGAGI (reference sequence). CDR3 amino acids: CASSLGLVSTDTQYF. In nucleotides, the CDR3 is TGTGCCAGCAGTCTCGGACTAGTGAGCACAGATACGCAGTATTTT.

Here the CDR3 reads CASSRNAGGAGETQYF. The DNA of the CDR3 is TGTGCCAGCAGTCGGAATGCAGGGGGCGCAGGAGAGACCCAGTACTTC. V usage is TRBV2 and J usage is TRBJ2-5, with TRBD1 matching 8 bases. CDR3 length: 16 amino acids. J gave up 4 bases and V 5 bases, and 12 bases lay outside the gene matches. Per the germline V gene, CDR1 is SNHLY and CDR2 is FYNNEI.

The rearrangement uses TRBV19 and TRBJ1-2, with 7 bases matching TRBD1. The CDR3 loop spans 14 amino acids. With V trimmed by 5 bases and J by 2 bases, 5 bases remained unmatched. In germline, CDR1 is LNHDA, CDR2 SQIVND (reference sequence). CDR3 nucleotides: TGTGCCAGTAGTCCGACGGGACAGAACTATGGCTACACCTTC. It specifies CASSPTGQNYGYTF. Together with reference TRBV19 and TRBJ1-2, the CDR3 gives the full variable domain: DGGITQSPKYLFRKEGQNVTLSCEQNLNHDAMYWYRQDPGQGLRLIYYSQIVNDFQKGDIAEGYSVSREKKESFPLTVTSAQKNPTAFYLCASSPTGQNYGYTFGSGTRLTVV.

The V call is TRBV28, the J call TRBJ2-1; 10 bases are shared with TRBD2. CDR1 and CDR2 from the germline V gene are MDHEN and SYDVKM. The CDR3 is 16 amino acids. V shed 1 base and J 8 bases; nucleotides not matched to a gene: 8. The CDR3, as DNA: TGTGCCAGCAGTTTATTGGGAGCGGGAGGGGTGTATGAGCAGTTCTTC. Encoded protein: CASSLLGAGGVYEQFF.

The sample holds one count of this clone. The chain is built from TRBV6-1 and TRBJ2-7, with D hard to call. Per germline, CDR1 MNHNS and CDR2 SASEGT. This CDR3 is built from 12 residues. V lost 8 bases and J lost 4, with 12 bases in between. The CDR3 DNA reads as TGTGCCAGCCTCAAAATCTGGTACGAGCAGTACTTC. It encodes CASLKIWYEQYF.

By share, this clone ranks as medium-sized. The CDR3 region is CASSPSTLTRRGTGELFF. The CDR3 nucleotides are TGCGCCAGCAGCCCCTCCACCTTGACCCGCAGGGGGACCGGGGAGCTGTTTTTT. The rearrangement uses TRBV5-1 and TRBJ2-2, with 7 positions matching TRBD1. After removal of 4 bases from V and 5 bases from J, the junction contained 17 bases not matched to a gene. The CDR3 runs to 18 residues. Germline lookup yields CDR1 SGHRS and CDR2 YFSETQ.

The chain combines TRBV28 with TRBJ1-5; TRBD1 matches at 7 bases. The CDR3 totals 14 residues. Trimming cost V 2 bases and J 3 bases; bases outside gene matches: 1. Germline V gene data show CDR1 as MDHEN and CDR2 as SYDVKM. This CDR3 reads CASSLGQVNQPQHF. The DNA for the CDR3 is TGTGCCAGCAGTTTAGGACAGGTCAATCAGCCCCAGCATTTT.

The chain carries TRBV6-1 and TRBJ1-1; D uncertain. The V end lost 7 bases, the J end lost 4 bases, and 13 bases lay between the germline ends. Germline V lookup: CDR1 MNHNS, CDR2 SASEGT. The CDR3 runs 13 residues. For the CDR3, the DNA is TGTGCCAGCAAGACGGGAGGACCCACTGAAGCTTTCTTT. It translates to CASKTGGPTEAFF.

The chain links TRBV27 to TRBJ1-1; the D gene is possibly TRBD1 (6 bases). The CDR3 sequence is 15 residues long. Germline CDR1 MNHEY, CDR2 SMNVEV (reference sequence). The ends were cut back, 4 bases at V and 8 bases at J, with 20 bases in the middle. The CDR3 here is CASSSILPGTTEAFF. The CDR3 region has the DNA TGTGCCAGCAGTTCTATTTTACCCGGGACAACCGAAGCTTTCTTT.

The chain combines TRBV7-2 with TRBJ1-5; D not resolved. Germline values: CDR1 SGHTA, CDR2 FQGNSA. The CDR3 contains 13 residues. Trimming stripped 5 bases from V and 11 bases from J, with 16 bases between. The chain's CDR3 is CASSPSIEGTQHF. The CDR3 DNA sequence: TGTGCCAGCAGCCCTTCTATTGAGGGAACCCAGCATTTT.

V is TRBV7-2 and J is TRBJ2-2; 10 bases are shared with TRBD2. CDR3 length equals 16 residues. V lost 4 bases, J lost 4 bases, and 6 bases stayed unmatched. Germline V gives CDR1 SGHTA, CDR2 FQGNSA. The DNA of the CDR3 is TGTGCCAGCAGCTCTCTAGCGGGAGTGGGCACCGGGGAGCTGTTTTTT. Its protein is CASSSLAGVGTGELFF.

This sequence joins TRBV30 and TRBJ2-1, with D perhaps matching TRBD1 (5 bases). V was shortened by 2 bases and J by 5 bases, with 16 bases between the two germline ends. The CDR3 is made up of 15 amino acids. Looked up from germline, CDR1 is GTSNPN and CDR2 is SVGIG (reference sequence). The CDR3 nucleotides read TGTGCCTGGAGTTCAACCTCAGACAGAAACAATGAGCAGTTCTTC. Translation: CAWSSTSDRNNEQFF.

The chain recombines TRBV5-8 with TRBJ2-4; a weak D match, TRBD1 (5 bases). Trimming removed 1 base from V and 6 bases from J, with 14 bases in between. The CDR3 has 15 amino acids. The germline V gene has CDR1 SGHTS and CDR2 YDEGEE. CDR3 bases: TGTGCCAGCAGCTTGTTTAGGGGCTTTACAAACATTCAGTACTTC. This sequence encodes CASSLFRGFTNIQYF.

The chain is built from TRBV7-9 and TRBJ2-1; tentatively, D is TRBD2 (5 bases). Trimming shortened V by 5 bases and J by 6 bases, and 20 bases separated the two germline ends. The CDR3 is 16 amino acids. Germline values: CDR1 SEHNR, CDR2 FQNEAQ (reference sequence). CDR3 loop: CASSPTNVPAGNEQFF. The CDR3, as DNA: TGTGCCAGCAGCCCAACTAATGTCCCGGCGGGCAATGAGCAGTTCTTC.

CDR3: CASSLEHDLSTDTQYF. CDR3 in DNA: TGTGCCAGCAGCTTAGAACACGACCTAAGCACAGATACGCAGTATTTT. This chain links TRBV7-2 with TRBJ2-3; D unresolved. With 1 base removed from V and 0 bases from J, the gap between germline ends came to 11 bases. The germline V gene encodes CDR1 SGHTA and CDR2 FQGNSA. CDR3 length equals 16 residues.

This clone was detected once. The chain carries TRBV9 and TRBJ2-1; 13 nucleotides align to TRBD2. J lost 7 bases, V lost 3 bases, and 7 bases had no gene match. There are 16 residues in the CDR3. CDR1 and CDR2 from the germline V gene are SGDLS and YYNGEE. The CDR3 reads CASSARTSGSRNEQFF. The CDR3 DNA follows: TGTGCCAGCAGCGCCAGGACTAGCGGGAGTCGGAATGAGCAGTTCTTC.